The T cell receptor (beta chain) under discussion was sequenced for a study of cytomegalovirus exposure and HLA in healthy donors. Study details: Researchers previously reported finding 90 million to 130 million unique TCR beta sequences from 170 million or so T cells.

There are a few counts of this clone. Its target is not known. Germline values: CDR1 MDHEN, CDR2 SYDVKM. V lost 6 bases, J lost 7 bases, and 9 bases stayed unmatched. CDR3 size: 14 residues. Findings and limits, study-wide: Testing in vitro showed a few CMV-associated chains specific for CMV antigens. There were approximately 150 TCR beta chains listed as cytomegalovirus-associated.

With 60 Vbeta and 13 Jbeta primers, the PCR was carried out. Sequencing was performed with immunoSEQ multiplex PCR; in TCRdb, only in-frame clones are kept and a portion is missing. In the table there are 95,000 or so clones, nearly 70% of which are singletons. Material for sequencing was PBMCs. The chain employs TRBV28 and TRBJ2-1; TRBD2 aligns across 7 bases. The sequence derives from a woman aged 45-60 years in good health and CMV-seropositive. The CDR3 DNA reads as TGTGCCAGCAGCTCCGGCGGGAGAGAGAATGAGCAGTTCTTC. Amino acid sequence: CASSSGGRENEQFF.